The source of this T cell receptor beta chain is a study of blood T cell repertoires in COVID-19. For the study at large: The origin of the acute and convalescent COVID-19 samples was the United States, Italy and Spain. In each case, the material was cDNA or gDNA derived from T cells, B-cell-depleted T cells, or PBMCs.

Per the original methods: Reference gene primer amplification yielded estimated nucleated cell counts. The table came from immunoSEQ multiplex PCR; TCRdb's copy has only in-frame clones and leaves some out. D and trimming come from the DNA, and the V and J calls and clone size come from that table. This table holds around 620,000 clones, approximately 90% found once. Looked up from germline, CDR1 is LGHNA and CDR2 is YSLEER. CDR3 size: 14 residues. The ends were cut back, 6 bases at V and 1 base at J, with 12 bases in the middle. Sequenced sample: peripheral blood. This chain joins TRBV4-3 and TRBJ1-1; D is possibly TRBD1 (6 bases). The receptor's source is a woman between 18 and 29 years old with acute or convalescent COVID-19. The CDR3 sequence: CASSSTGSNTEAFF. CDR3 nucleotide sequence: TGCGCCAGCAGTTCAACAGGGTCGAACACTGAAGCTTTCTTT.